This T cell receptor beta chain was sequenced in a study of human T cells and chemical hapten exposure. Study context: Patch tests of 0.01% DPC on the upper back were read at 6 days. General study findings and limits: Alopecia in all donors means immunity may differ from healthy individuals.

TCRdb used MiXCR to reprocess the RACE reads, holding one entry per CDR3 protein. The table has around 100,000 distinct CDR3 sequences, approximately 11% seen once. The time point here: pre-sensitization, week 0. Treatment here: therapeutic diphenylcyclopropenone sensitization with weekly scalp DPC. Blood collection took place prior to placing each patch test. Note on this clonotype: Its antigen is unidentified.

V was clipped by 3 bases and J by 3 bases, with 18 bases between them. CDR3 length: 17 residues. Germline values: CDR1 MNHNS, CDR2 SASEGT. This clonotype was obtained from a woman in her sixties with alopecia areata. Some clones in this sample may be carry-over from other donors' samples. J is TRBJ1-3 and V is TRBV6-1; D is perhaps TRBD1 (6 bases). This material consisted of whole blood, taken in connection with sensitization to the hapten diphenylcyclopropenone (DPC). The CDR3 spells CASSDNMSGTYGNTIYF. CDR3 in DNA: TGTGCCAGCAGTGATAACATGTCGGGGACATATGGAAACACCATATATTTT.